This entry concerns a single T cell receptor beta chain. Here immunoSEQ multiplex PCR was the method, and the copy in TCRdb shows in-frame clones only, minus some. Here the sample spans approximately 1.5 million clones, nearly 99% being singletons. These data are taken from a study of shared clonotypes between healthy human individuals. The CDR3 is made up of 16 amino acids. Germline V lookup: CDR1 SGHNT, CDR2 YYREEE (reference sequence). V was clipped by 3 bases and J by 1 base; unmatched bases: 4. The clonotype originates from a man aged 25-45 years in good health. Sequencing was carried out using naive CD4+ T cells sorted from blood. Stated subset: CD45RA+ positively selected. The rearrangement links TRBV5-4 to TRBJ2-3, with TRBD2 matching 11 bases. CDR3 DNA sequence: TGTGCCAGCAGCTCAATAGCGGGAGGGGGCACAGATACGCAGTATTTT. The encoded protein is CASSSIAGGGTDTQYF.